These T cell receptor beta chains were read from a single sample in a study of blood T cell repertoires in COVID-19. Sequencing used immunoSEQ multiplex PCR; TCRdb keeps in-frame clones, though not all of them. The data show about 310,000 clones, about 91% seen once. Sequencing used PBMCs or T cells enriched from blood (not recorded which). The source of these receptors is a woman aged 18-30 years who had recovered from COVID-19. CDR3s include the opening cysteine and the closing phenylalanine or tryptophan. The order of the fields is clone size, J gene, D gene, V gene, CDR3 protein, CDR3 DNA. D genes are given only for firm matches. Size values are once, few and many counts, or a class for expanded clones, and some rows have none.

>-|TRBJ2-1|TRBD2|TRBV18
CASSPLPVYGGSSYNEQFF
TGTGCCAGCTCACCATTACCTGTCTACGGCGGGAGTTCCTACAATGAGCAGTTCTTC
>once|TRBJ1-3|TRBD1|TRBV4-2
CASSQNQGVGNTIYF
TGTGCCAGCAGCCAAAATCAGGGGGTCGGAAACACCATATATTTT
>-|TRBJ2-7|-|TRBV10-3
CAISEKDRSSYEQYF
TGTGCCATCAGTGAGAAGGACAGAAGCTCCTACGAGCAGTACTTC
>once|TRBJ2-3|-|TRBV7-2
CASSLEGVGVGDTQYF
TGTGCCAGCAGCTTAGAGGGGGTAGGGGTAGGGGATACGCAGTATTTT
>once|TRBJ2-3|TRBD2|TRBV4-3
CASSQEGASGADTQYF
TGCGCCAGCAGCCAAGAAGGGGCTAGCGGCGCAGATACGCAGTATTTT
>-|TRBJ2-7|TRBD2|TRBV6-2/TRBV6-3
CASSYRGLVVYEQYF
TGTGCCAGCAGTTACCGGGGACTAGTCGTCTACGAGCAGTACTTC
>-|TRBJ2-2|-|TRBV7-6
CASSAARGSSAGELFF
TGTGCCAGCAGCGCAGCGCGGGGCAGTAGCGCCGGGGAGCTGTTTTTT
>once|TRBJ2-1|TRBD2|TRBV13
CASSPRTSGSVHNEQFF
TGTGCCAGCAGCCCGCGGACTAGCGGGAGCGTCCACAATGAGCAGTTCTTC
>-|TRBJ2-7|-|TRBV6-5
CASSSTIGGEQYF
TGTGCCAGCAGTTCTACTATAGGTGGCGAGCAGTACTTC
>-|TRBJ1-1|-|TRBV5-1
CASSLLDIGGNTEAFF
TGCGCCAGCAGCTTGTTAGATATAGGGGGGAACACTGAAGCTTTCTTT
>-|TRBJ1-5|-|TRBV5-6
CASRVAGSGPQHF
TGTGCCAGCAGGGTAGCGGGGAGTGGGCCCCAGCATTTT
>once|TRBJ1-1|-|TRBV2
CASSDRGRTEAFF
TGTGCCAGCAGTGACAGGGGCCGAACTGAAGCTTTCTTT
>-|TRBJ2-6|-|TRBV5-1
CASMETENSGANVLTF
TGCGCCAGCATGGAGACAGAAAACTCTGGGGCCAACGTCCTGACTTTC
>-|TRBJ1-2|TRBD1|TRBV11-2
CASSLFQGAGYGYTF
TGTGCCAGCAGCTTATTTCAGGGGGCAGGGTATGGCTACACCTTC
>-|TRBJ2-2|TRBD1|TRBV28
CASSLLGTGESTGELFF
TGTGCCAGCAGTTTATTAGGGACAGGGGAGTCGACCGGGGAGCTGTTTTTT
>-|TRBJ2-7|-|TRBV5-8
CASSRGGIRYEQYF
TGTGCCAGCAGCAGGGGCGGGATTCGCTACGAGCAGTACTTC
>once|TRBJ1-1|TRBD1|TRBV27
CASSPPGTGEPEAFF
TGTGCCAGCAGCCCTCCCGGGACAGGGGAACCCGAAGCTTTCTTT
>-|TRBJ2-5|TRBD1|TRBV7-2
CASSQGTGMETQYF
TGTGCCAGCAGCCAAGGGACAGGGATGGAGACCCAGTACTTC
>-|TRBJ2-7|TRBD2|TRBV13
CASSFTSGYEQYF
TGTGCCAGCAGCTTCACTAGCGGGTACGAGCAGTACTTC
>few|TRBJ2-1|TRBD2|TRBV28
CASSSGGGPYNEQFF
TGTGCCAGCAGTTCGGGGGGGGGTCCCTACAATGAGCAGTTCTTC
>-|TRBJ1-4|TRBD1|TRBV27
CASSRQGQANEKLFF
TGTGCCAGCAGTAGACAGGGTCAGGCTAATGAAAAACTGTTTTTT
>-|TRBJ1-2|-|TRBV28
CATVNYGYTF
TGTGCCACAGTCAACTATGGCTACACCTTC
>-|TRBJ1-6|TRBD1|TRBV7-2
CASSLMGQGYNSPLHF
TGTGCCAGCAGCTTAATGGGACAGGGGTATAATTCACCCCTCCACTTT
>-|TRBJ2-5|-|TRBV27
CASSAAGGETQYF
TGTGCCAGCAGTGCCGCAGGGGGGGAGACCCAGTACTTC
>-|TRBJ1-2|-|TRBV7-2
CASSLEGRAGYTF
TGTGCCAGCAGCTTAGAGGGCAGGGCTGGCTACACCTTC
>-|TRBJ1-5|TRBD1|TRBV28
CASSSPRTGIQPQHF
TGTGCCAGCAGCTCACCCCGGACAGGGATCCAGCCCCAGCATTTT
>few|TRBJ1-2|-|TRBV4-1
CASSQGGLGDYGYTF
TGCGCCAGCAGCCAGGGGGGATTGGGAGACTATGGCTACACCTTC
>once|TRBJ2-7|TRBD1|TRBV2
CASSQEQGAAAEQYF
TGTGCCAGCAGTCAAGAACAGGGGGCGGCGGCGGAGCAGTACTTC
>-|TRBJ2-3|TRBD1|TRBV10-3
CAISERQGSDTQYF
TGTGCCATCAGTGAACGACAGGGGTCAGATACGCAGTATTTT
>-|TRBJ2-7|-|TRBV5-1
CASSSVSGVWSYEQYF
TGCGCCAGCAGCTCGGTTTCGGGGGTTTGGTCCTACGAGCAGTACTTC
>-|TRBJ1-1|TRBD1|TRBV25-1
CASSDPGTGAEAFF
TGTGCCAGCAGTGATCCCGGGACAGGGGCGGAAGCTTTCTTT
>-|TRBJ1-2|-|TRBV9
CASSVGVAANYGYTF
TGTGCCAGCAGCGTAGGGGTAGCAGCCAACTATGGCTACACCTTC
>-|TRBJ2-1|-|TRBV27
CASSLIAATYNEQFF
TGTGCCAGCAGCCTAATAGCGGCGACCTACAATGAGCAGTTCTTC
>-|TRBJ1-2|-|TRBV15
CATTPLQGRYGYTF
TGTGCCACCACCCCATTACAGGGCCGCTATGGCTACACCTTC
>once|TRBJ2-2|-|TRBV2
CASSEVRTNTGELFF
TGTGCCAGCAGTGAAGTCAGAACGAACACCGGGGAGCTGTTTTTT
>-|TRBJ2-1|-|TRBV15
CATSRDLISSYNEQFF
TGTGCCACCAGCAGAGATCTGATTAGCTCCTACAATGAGCAGTTCTTC
>few|TRBJ2-1|TRBD1|TRBV9
CASSVAYRGGEQFF
TGTGCCAGCAGCGTAGCCTACAGGGGCGGTGAGCAGTTCTTC
>-|TRBJ2-7|TRBD1|TRBV27
CASSLLGGAGLYEQYF
TGTGCCAGCAGTTTATTAGGGGGCGCTGGGCTCTACGAGCAGTACTTC
>-|TRBJ2-1|-|TRBV28
CASSLGWGSGSYNEQFF
TGTGCCAGCAGTTTAGGGTGGGGGAGCGGGTCCTACAATGAGCAGTTCTTC
>-|TRBJ2-1|-|TRBV19
CASSSEGDSYNEQFF
TGTGCCAGTAGTAGCGAGGGGGACTCCTACAATGAGCAGTTCTTC
>-|TRBJ2-2|TRBD2|TRBV7-8
CASSLTSGSPNTGELFF
TGTGCCAGCAGCTTGACTAGCGGGAGCCCCAACACCGGGGAGCTGTTTTTT
>-|TRBJ2-2|-|TRBV6-5
CASMRARSAGELFF
TGTGCCAGCATGAGGGCTAGATCGGCCGGGGAGCTGTTTTTT
>-|TRBJ2-1|TRBD2|TRBV20-1
CSASRLAGAGGSSYNEQFF
TGCAGTGCTAGTCGGCTAGCGGGAGCCGGGGGTAGTTCCTACAATGAGCAGTTCTTC
>-|TRBJ2-5|TRBD1|TRBV4-3
CASSHRDRLGGWAEETQYF
TGCGCCAGCAGCCACCGGGACAGGCTTGGAGGATGGGCTGAAGAGACCCAGTACTTC
>-|TRBJ1-2|TRBD1|TRBV6-5
CASTDRGSNLYGYTF
TGTGCCAGCACCGACAGGGGTTCCAATCTTTATGGCTACACCTTC
>once|TRBJ2-4|TRBD1|TRBV13
CASSLWTGDSLKNIQYF
TGTGCCAGCAGCTTATGGACAGGAGATTCCTTAAAGAACATTCAGTACTTC
>few|TRBJ1-2|-|TRBV30
CAWSVSSAWGYTF
TGTGCCTGGAGTGTAAGCTCTGCCTGGGGCTACACCTTC
>-|TRBJ2-3|TRBD2|TRBV5-4
CASSSPAGLGVDTQYF
TGTGCCAGCAGCTCACCGGCGGGACTAGGGGTGGATACGCAGTATTTT
>-|TRBJ1-5|-|TRBV3-1/TRBV3-2
CASSHGQRGQPQHF
TGTGCCAGCAGCCATGGACAGCGGGGTCAGCCCCAGCATTTT
>-|TRBJ1-3|-|TRBV7-2
CASRPSSGNTIYF
TGTGCCAGCCGTCCCTCCTCTGGAAACACCATATATTTT
>once|TRBJ2-3|-|TRBV7-2
CASSLGTHTGDTQYF
TGTGCCAGCAGCCTCGGGACACACACTGGGGATACGCAGTATTTT
>-|TRBJ2-2|TRBD2|TRBV24-1
CATSGGDPNTGELFF
TGTGCCACCTCCGGGGGGGACCCGAACACCGGGGAGCTGTTTTTT
>-|TRBJ2-7|-|TRBV4-3
CASSQDDNGRAYEQYF
TGCGCCAGCAGCCAAGATGACAATGGGCGGGCCTACGAGCAGTACTTC
>-|TRBJ1-1|TRBD1|TRBV19
CASRDSYTEAFF
TGTGCCAGTCGGGACAGTTACACTGAAGCTTTCTTT
>-|TRBJ1-5|-|TRBV28
CASSLMGFGVSNQPQHF
TGTGCCAGCAGCCTTATGGGGTTCGGGGTTAGCAATCAGCCCCAGCATTTT
>few|TRBJ1-1|-|TRBV11-2
CASSLAEDYTEAFF
TGTGCCAGCAGCTTAGCCGAGGATTACACTGAAGCTTTCTTT
>-|TRBJ1-2|TRBD1|TRBV2
CASSGGTGTGYTF
TGTGCCAGCAGTGGGGGGACAGGGACCGGCTACACCTTC